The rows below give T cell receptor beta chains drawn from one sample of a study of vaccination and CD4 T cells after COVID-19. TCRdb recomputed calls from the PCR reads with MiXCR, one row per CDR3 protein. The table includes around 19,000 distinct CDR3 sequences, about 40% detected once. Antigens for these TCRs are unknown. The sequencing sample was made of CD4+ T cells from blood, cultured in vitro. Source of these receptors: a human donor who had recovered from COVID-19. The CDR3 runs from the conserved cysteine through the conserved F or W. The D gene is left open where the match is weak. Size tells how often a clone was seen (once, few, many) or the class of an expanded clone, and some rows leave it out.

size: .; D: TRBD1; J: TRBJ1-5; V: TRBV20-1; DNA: TGCAGTGCTAGGGGGAGACAGGGTGATCCCCAGCATTTT; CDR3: CSARGRQGDPQHF
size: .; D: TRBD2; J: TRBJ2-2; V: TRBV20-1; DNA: TGCAGTGCTAGAGGTTTCAGCGGGAGGATTGTCGGGGAGCTGTTTTTT; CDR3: CSARGFSGRIVGELFF
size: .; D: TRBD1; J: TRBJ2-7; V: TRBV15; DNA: TGTGCCACCAGCGCTTCAGGGGGAGCCGGATACGAGCAGTACTTC; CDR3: CATSASGGAGYEQYF
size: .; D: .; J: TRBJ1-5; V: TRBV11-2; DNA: TGTGCCAGCAGCCCTATAGCTGGAGCAAGTCAGCCCCAGCATTTT; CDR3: CASSPIAGASQPQHF
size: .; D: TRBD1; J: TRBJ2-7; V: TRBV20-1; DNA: TGCAGTGCCCAAGTTCCGGGACAGTCCTACGAGCAGTACTTC; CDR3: CSAQVPGQSYEQYF
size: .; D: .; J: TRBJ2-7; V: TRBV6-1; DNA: TGTGCCAGCAGTGACTACGAGCAGTACTTC; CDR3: CASSDYEQYF
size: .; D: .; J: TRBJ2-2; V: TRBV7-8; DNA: TGTGCCAGCAGCAGGACGGCGAACACCGGGGAGCTGTTTTTT; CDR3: CASSRTANTGELFF
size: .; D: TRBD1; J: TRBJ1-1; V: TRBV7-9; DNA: TGTGCCAGCAGCTTTACAGGGGGGAACACTGAAGCTTTCTTT; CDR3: CASSFTGGNTEAFF
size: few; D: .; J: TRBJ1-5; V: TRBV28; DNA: TGTGCCAGCGGTCGTCAGCCCCAGCATTTT; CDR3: CASGRQPQHF
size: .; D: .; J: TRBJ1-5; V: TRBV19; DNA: TGTGCCAGTAGTATCCAGGTTCAGCCCCAGCATTTT; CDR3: CASSIQVQPQHF
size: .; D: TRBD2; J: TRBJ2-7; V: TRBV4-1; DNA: TGCGCCAGCAGCCAAGATAGCGGGAGGAGCTCCTACGAGCAGTACTTC; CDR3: CASSQDSGRSSYEQYF
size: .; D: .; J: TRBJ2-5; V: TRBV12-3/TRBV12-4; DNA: TGTGCCAGCAGCCCCACCGGGAGCGGGGAGACCCAGTACTTC; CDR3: CASSPTGSGETQYF
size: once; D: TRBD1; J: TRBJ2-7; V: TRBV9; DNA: TGTGCCAGCAGCGCGAGGGGGGACGGGACAGGGATTTTAGAGCAGTACTTC; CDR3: CASSARGDGTGILEQYF
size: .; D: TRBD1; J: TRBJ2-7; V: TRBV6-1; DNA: TGTGCCAGCAGACAGGGGGTTTGGCTTGGGTACGAGCAGTACTTC; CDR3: CASRQGVWLGYEQYF
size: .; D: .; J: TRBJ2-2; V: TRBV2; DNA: TGTGCCAGCAGCTATAGCGGAACGAACACCGGGGAGCTGTTTTTT; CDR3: CASSYSGTNTGELFF
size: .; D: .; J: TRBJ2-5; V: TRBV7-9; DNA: TGTGCCAGCAGCTTATCTGAGGGGGAGCGGGAGACCCAGTACTTC; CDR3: CASSLSEGERETQYF
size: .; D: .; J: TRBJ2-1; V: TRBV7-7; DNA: TGTGCTAGCAGCTTAGGTCCTAACTACAATGAGCAGTTCTTC; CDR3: CASSLGPNYNEQFF
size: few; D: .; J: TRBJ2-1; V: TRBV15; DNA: TGTGCCACCAGCAGAGGATACAATGAGCAGTTCTTC; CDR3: CATSRGYNEQFF
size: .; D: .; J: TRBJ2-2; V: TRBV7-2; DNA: TGTGCCAGCAGGTTAAACACGAACACCGGGGAGCTGTTTTTT; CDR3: CASRLNTNTGELFF
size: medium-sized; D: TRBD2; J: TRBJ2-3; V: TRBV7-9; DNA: TGTGCCAGCAGCTACCCCTCGGGGGGGGGCACAGATACGCAGTATTTT; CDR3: CASSYPSGGGTDTQYF
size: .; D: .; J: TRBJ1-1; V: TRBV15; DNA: TGTGCCACCAGCAGAGTACAGGCACGGACTGAAGCTTTCTTT; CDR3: CATSRVQARTEAFF
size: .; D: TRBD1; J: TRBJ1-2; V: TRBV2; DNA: TGTGCCAGCAGCGGGACAGGGGGGGGGTATGGCTACACCTTC; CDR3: CASSGTGGGYGYTF
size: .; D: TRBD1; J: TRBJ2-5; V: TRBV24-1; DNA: TGTGCCACCAGTGATCAACAGGGGCCCCGAGAGACCCAGTACTTC; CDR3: CATSDQQGPRETQYF
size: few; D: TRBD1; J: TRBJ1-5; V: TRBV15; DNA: TGTGCCACCAGCAAGACAGGGGGACAGGGGCTTCCCTCCGCTCAGCCCCAGCATTTT; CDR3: CATSKTGGQGLPSAQPQHF
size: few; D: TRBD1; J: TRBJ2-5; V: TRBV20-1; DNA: TGCAGTGCTAAACCGGGACAGGGGTCAGAGACCCAGTACTTC; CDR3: CSAKPGQGSETQYF
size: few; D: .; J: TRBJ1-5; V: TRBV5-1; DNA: TGCGCCAGCAGCTACGGGGAGAATCAGCCCCAGCATTTT; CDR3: CASSYGENQPQHF
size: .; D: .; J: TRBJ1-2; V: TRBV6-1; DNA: TGTGCCAGCAGACCCGACAGTTACTATGGCTACACCTTC; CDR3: CASRPDSYYGYTF
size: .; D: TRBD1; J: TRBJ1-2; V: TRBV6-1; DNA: TGTGCCAGCAGTCCCCGGGACAGGGGAGACTATGGCTACACCTTC; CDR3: CASSPRDRGDYGYTF
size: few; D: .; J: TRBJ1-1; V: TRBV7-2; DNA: TGTGCCAGCAGCTTAATGAACACTGAAGCTTTCTTT; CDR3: CASSLMNTEAFF
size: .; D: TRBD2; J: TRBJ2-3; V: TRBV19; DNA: TGTGCCAGTGGGACTAGCGGTAGCACAGATACGCAGTATTTT; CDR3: CASGTSGSTDTQYF
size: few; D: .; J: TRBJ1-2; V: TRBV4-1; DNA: TGCGCCAGCAGCCAAGGTTCGGCCGCCCTCTATGGCTACACCTTC; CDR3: CASSQGSAALYGYTF
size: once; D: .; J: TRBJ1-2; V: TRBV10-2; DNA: TGCGCCAGCGGGGAACGCAGGGCCTATGGCTACACCTTC; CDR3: CASGERRAYGYTF
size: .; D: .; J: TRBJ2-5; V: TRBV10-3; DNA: TGTGCCATCAGTACCAACAGGGACGGCGAGACCCAGTACTTC; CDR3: CAISTNRDGETQYF
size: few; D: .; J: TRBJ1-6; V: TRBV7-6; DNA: TGTGCCAGCAGCAGGAGTGGGCCTAGTGGTAATTCACCCCTCCACTTT; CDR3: CASSRSGPSGNSPLHF
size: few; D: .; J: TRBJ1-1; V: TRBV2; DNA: TGTGCCAGCAGAGATGACAGAGGGGAATACACTGAAGCTTTCTTT; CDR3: CASRDDRGEYTEAFF
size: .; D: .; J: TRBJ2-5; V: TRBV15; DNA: TGTGCCACCAGCAGAGGGGCCACAGCTCGGACCTGGGCCCAGTACTTC; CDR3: CATSRGATARTWAQYF
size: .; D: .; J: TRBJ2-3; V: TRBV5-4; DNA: TGTGCCAGCACCGCCCGGAGCACAGATACGCAGTATTTT; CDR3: CASTARSTDTQYF
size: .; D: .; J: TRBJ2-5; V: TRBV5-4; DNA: TGTGCCAGCAGCTTGGGGGCTTTCCAAGAGACCCAGTACTTC; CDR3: CASSLGAFQETQYF
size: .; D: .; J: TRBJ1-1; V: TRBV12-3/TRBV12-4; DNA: TGTGCCAGCAGTTGGTGGGGAACGGGAGCTTTCTTT; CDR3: CASSWWGTGAFF
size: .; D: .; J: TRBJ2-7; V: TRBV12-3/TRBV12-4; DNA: TGTGCCAGCAGCGCTACAGGGACCTACGAGCAGTACTTC; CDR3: CASSATGTYEQYF
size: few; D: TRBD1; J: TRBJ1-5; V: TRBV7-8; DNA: TGTGCCAGCAGCCAAGGCGACAGGGTTTCGGGCGAGCCTCAGCCCCAGCATTTT; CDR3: CASSQGDRVSGEPQPQHF
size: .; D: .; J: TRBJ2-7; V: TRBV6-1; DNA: TGTGCCAGCAGTGAAAGGATGATTTCCTACGAGCAGTACTTC; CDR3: CASSERMISYEQYF
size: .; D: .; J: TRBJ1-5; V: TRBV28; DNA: TGTGCCAGCAGTTTTTCGCCGGGGGCGAGCAATCAGCCCCAGCATTTT; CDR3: CASSFSPGASNQPQHF
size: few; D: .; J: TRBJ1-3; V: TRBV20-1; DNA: TGCAGTGCAAGACTCAACTCTGGAAACACCATATATTTT; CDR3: CSARLNSGNTIYF
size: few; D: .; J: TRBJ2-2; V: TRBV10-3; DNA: TGTGCCATCAGTGAGTTCACCGGGGAGCTGTTTTTT; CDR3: CAISEFTGELFF
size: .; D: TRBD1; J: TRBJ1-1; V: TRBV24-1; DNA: TGTGCCACCGGACGACAGGGGGTCGGTGAAGCTTTCTTT; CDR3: CATGRQGVGEAFF
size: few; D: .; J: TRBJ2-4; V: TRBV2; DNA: TGTGCCAGCATACGTCTCCCCCTGTCCAAAAACATTCAGTACTTC; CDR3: CASIRLPLSKNIQYF
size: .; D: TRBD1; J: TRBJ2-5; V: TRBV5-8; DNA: TGTGCCAGCAGCCGACAGGGGGCGGAGACCCAGTACTTC; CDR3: CASSRQGAETQYF
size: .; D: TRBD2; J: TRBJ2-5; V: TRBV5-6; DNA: TGTGCCAGCAGTCGGCTGGGGGGAGGGGAGCCAGTAGGAAGAGAGACCCAGTACTTC; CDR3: CASSRLGGGEPVGRETQYF
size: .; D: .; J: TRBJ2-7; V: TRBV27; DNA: TGTGCCAGCAGTTTATCTGCCCAGTCTTACGAGCAGTACTTC; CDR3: CASSLSAQSYEQYF
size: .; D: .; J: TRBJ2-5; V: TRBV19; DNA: TGTGCCAGCAGAGACAGACAAGCCCAAGAGACCCAGTACTTC; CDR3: CASRDRQAQETQYF
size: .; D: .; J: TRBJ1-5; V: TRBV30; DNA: TGTGCCTGGAGTGAGGGTCCCCGGCAGCCCCAGCATTTT; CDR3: CAWSEGPRQPQHF
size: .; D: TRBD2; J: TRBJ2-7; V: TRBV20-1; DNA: TGCAGTGCTCTGGGTGGACTAGTGGGCAGGGTCGAGCAGTACTTC; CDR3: CSALGGLVGRVEQYF
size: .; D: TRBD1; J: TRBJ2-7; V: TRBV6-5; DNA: TGTGCCAGCAGTTACGACAGGGGCTACGAGCAGTACTTC; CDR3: CASSYDRGYEQYF
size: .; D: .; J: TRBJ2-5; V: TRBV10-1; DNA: TGCGCCAGCAGTGAGTCGGGCAGCCCAGCTCGGTACTTC; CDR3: CASSESGSPARYF